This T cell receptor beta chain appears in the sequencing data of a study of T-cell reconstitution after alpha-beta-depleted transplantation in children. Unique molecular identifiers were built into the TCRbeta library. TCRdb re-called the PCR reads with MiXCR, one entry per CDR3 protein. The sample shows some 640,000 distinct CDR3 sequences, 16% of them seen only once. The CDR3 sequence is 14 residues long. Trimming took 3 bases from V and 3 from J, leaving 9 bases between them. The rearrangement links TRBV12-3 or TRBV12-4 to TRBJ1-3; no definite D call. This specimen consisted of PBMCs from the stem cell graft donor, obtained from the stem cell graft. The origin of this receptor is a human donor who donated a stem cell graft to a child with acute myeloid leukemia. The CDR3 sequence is CASSLGENGNTIYF. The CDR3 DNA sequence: TGTGCCAGCAGTTTGGGAGAAAATGGAAACACCATATATTTT.